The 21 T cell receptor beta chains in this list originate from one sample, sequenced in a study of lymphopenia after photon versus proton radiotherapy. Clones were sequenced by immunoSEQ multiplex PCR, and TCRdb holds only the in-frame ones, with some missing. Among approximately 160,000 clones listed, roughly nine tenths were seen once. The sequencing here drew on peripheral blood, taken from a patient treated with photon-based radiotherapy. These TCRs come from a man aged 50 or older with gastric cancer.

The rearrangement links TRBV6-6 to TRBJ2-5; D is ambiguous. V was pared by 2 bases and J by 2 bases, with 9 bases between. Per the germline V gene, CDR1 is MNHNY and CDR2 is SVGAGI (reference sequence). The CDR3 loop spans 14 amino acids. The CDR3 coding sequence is TGTGCCAGCAGTTACCCTCCCCTTCAAGAGACCCAGTACTTC. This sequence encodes CASSYPPLQETQYF.

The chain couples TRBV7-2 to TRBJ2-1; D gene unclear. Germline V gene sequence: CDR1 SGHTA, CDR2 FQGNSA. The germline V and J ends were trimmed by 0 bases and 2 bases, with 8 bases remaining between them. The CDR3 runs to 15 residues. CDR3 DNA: TGTGCCAGCAGCTTAGCGTGGAGCGCCTACAATGAGCAGTTCTTC. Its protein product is CASSLAWSAYNEQFF.

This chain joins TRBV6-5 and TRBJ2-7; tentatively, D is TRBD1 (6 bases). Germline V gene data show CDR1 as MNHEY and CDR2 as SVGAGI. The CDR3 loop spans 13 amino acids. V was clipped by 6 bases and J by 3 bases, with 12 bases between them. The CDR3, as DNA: TGTGCCAGCAGGCCGGGACAAATCTACGAGCAGTACTTC. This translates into CASRPGQIYEQYF.

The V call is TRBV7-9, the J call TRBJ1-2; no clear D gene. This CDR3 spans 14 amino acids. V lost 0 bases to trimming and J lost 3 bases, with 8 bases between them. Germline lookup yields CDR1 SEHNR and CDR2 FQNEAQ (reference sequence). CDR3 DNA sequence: TGTGCCAGCAGCTTAGCCGGGTCGGACTATGGCTACACCTTC. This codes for CASSLAGSDYGYTF.

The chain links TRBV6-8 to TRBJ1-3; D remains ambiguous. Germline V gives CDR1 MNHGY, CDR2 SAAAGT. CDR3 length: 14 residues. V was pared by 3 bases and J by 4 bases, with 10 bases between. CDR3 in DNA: TGTGCCAGCAGTTATTTCCTTCCCGGAAACACCATATATTTT. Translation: CASSYFLPGNTIYF.

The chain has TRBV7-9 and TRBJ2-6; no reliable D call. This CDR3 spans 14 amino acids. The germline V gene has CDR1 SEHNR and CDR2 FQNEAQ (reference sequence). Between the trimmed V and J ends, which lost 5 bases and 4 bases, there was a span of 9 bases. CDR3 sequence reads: CASSPDGGANVLTF. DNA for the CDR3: TGTGCCAGCAGCCCCGACGGGGGGGCCAACGTCCTGACTTTC. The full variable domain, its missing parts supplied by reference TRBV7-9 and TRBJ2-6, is DTGVSQNPRHKITKRGQNVTFRCDPISEHNRLYWYRQTLGQGPEFLTYFQNEAQLEKSRLLSDRFSAERPKGSFSTLEIQRTEQGDSAMYLCASSPDGGANVLTFGAGSRLTVL.

The CDR3 sequence: CASSPARSGTIYEQYF. The CDR3 DNA reads TGCGCCAGCAGCCCCGCTCGGAGCGGGACAATTTACGAGCAGTACTTC. V gene TRBV5-1 combines with J gene TRBJ2-7; D is possibly TRBD2 (7 bases). Trimming pared 4 bases from V and 4 bases from J, leaving 21 bases between. The germline CDR1 and CDR2 sequences are SGHRS and YFSETQ. The CDR3 loop spans 16 amino acids.

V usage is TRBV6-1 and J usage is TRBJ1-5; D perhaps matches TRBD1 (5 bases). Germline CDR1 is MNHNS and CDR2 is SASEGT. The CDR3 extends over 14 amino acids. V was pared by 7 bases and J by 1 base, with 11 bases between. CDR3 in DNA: TGTGCCAGCACGGGGAGGGGAAGCAATCAGCCCCAGCATTTT. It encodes CASTGRGSNQPQHF.

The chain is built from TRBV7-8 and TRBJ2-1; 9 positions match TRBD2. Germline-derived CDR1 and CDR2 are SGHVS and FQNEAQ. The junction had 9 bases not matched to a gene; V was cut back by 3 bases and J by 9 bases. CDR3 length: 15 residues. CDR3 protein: CASSLGSGSFGEQFF. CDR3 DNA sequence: TGTGCCAGCAGCTTGGGTAGCGGGAGTTTCGGTGAGCAGTTCTTC.

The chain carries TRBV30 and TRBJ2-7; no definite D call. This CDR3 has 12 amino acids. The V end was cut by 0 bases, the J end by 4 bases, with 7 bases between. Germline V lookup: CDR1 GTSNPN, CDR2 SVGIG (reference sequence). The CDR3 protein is CAWSVWSYEQYF. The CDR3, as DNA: TGTGCCTGGAGTGTATGGTCTTACGAGCAGTACTTC.

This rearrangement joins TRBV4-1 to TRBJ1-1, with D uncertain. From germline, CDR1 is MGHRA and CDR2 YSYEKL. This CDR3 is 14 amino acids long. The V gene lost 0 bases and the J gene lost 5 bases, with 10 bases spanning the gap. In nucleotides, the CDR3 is TGCGCCAGCAGCCAAGAAGAGGGCAAGACTGAAGCTTTCTTT. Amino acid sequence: CASSQEEGKTEAFF.

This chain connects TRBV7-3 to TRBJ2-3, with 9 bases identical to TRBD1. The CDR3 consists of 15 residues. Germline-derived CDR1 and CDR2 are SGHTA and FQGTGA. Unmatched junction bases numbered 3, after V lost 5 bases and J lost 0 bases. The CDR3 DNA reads TGTGCCAGCAGCCAACAGGGGGCTAGCACAGATACGCAGTATTTT. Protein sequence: CASSQQGASTDTQYF.

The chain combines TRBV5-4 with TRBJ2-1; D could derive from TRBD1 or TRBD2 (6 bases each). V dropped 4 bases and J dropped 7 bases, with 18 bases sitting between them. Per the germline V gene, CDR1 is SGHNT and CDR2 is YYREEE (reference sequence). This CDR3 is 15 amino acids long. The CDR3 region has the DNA TGTGCCAGCAGCCTCCTGACGGGGGCAGGGAATGAGCAGTTCTTC. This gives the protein CASSLLTGAGNEQFF.

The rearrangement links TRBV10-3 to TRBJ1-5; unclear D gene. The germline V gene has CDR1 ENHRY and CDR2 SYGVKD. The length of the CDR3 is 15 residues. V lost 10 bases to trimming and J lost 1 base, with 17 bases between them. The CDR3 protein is CATSSEGLSNQPQHF. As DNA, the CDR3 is TGTGCCACGTCCTCAGAAGGGCTGAGCAATCAGCCCCAGCATTTT.

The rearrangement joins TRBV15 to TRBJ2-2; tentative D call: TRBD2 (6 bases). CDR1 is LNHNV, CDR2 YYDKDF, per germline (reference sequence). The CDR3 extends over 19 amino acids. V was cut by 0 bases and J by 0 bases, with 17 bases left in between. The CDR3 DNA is TGTGCCACCAGCAGAGATTGGAATAGCGGACTCGCGAACACCGGGGAGCTGTTTTTT. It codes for CATSRDWNSGLANTGELFF.

The DNA of the CDR3 is TGTGCCAGTAGCCCCATCGGGGAGACCCAGTACTTC. This translates into CASSPIGETQYF. V gene TRBV19 combines with J gene TRBJ2-5; D is unresolved. CDR3 length equals 12 residues. Per the germline V gene, CDR1 is LNHDA and CDR2 is SQIVND (reference sequence). With 6 bases removed from V and 5 bases from J, the gap between germline ends came to 10 bases.

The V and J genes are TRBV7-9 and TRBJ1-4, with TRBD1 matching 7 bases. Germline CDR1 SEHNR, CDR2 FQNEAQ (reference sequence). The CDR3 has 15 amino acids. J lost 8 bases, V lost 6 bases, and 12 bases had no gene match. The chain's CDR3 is CASRFWPGGREKLFF. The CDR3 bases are TGTGCCAGCAGGTTTTGGCCAGGGGGTCGAGAAAAACTGTTTTTT.

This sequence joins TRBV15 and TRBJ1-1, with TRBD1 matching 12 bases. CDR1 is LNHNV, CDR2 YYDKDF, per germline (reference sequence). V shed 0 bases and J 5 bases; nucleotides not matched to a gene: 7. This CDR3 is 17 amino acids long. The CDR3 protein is CATSREGTGGLRTEAFF. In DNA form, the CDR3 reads TGTGCCACCAGCAGAGAGGGGACAGGGGGCTTGAGAACTGAAGCTTTCTTT.

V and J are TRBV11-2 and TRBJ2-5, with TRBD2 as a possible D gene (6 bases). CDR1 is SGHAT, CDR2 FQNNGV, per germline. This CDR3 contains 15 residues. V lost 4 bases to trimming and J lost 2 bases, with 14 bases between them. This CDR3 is CASSSSGTEQETQYF. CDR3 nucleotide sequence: TGTGCCAGCAGCTCATCCGGGACTGAGCAAGAGACCCAGTACTTC.

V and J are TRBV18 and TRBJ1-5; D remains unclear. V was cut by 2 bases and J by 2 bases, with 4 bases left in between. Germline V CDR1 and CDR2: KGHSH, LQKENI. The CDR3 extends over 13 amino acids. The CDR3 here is CASSPSRNQPQHF. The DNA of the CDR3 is TGTGCCAGCTCACCAAGTCGCAATCAGCCCCAGCATTTT.

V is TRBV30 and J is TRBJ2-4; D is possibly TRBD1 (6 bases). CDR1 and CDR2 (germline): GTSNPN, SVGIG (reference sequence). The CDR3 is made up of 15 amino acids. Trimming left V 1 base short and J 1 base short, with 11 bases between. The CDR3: CAWSAGTGAKNIQYF. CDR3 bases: TGTGCCTGGAGTGCAGGCACAGGGGCCAAAAACATTCAGTACTTC.